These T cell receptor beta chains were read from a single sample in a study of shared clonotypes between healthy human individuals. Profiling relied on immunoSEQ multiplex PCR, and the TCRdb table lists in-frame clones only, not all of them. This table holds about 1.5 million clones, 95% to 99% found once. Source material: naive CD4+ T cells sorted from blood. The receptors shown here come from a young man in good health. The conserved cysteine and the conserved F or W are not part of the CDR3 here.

CDR3 protein: AWSVLAGPGELF
V gene: TRBV30
J gene: TRBJ2-2

CDR3 protein: ASRHGTSFAYEQY
V gene: TRBV5-4
J gene: TRBJ2-7

CDR3 protein: ASRPRAVREDTQY
V gene: TRBV7-8
J gene: TRBJ2-3

CDR3 protein: ASNSGRASLTDTQY
V gene: TRBV10-1
J gene: TRBJ2-3

CDR3 protein: ASSVGVAELQETQY
V gene: TRBV5-1
J gene: TRBJ2-5

CDR3 protein: ASQGADTGELF
V gene: TRBV5-1
J gene: TRBJ2-2

CDR3 protein: ASSGGLVTNEQF
V gene: TRBV5-1
J gene: TRBJ2-1

CDR3 protein: ARRRGDTSYEQY
V gene: TRBV28
J gene: TRBJ2-7

CDR3 protein: SVTPGRGYDEQY
V gene: TRBV29-1
J gene: TRBJ2-7

CDR3 protein: ASSLPQGGPNTEAF
V gene: TRBV7-9
J gene: TRBJ1-1

CDR3 protein: ASSLVGALYNEQF
V gene: TRBV5-1
J gene: TRBJ2-1

CDR3 protein: ASSRGLGGVGGYT
V gene: TRBV5-8
J gene: TRBJ1-2

CDR3 protein: ASSRDLGEQY
V gene: TRBV28
J gene: TRBJ2-7